This is a list of T cell receptor beta chains from one sample in a study of T cell responses to AZD1222 COVID-19 vaccine. Assay: immunoSEQ multiplex PCR; the TCRdb copy retains only in-frame clones and omits some. The data contain over 45,000 clones, around 90% of them seen just once; the ten biggest clones take up approximately 4.1%. The source material was peripheral blood, sampled on day 0 of AZD1222 vaccination. These receptors were taken from an adult in good health. Both conserved end residues are part of each CDR3. The order of the fields is V gene, clone size, D gene, J gene, CDR3 DNA, CDR3 protein. D genes are given only for firm matches. Clone size appears in some rows only: once, few, many, or a class for an expanded clone.

>TRBV19|.|.|TRBJ1-2
TGTGCCAGTAGCCCCCAGGGAGGGGACGGCTACACCTTC
CASSPQGGDGYTF
>TRBV9|.|.|TRBJ1-2
TGTGCCAGCAGCCCGGACAGCGCTTATGGCTACACCTTC
CASSPDSAYGYTF
>TRBV5-1|.|TRBD1|TRBJ2-5
TGCGCCAGCAGCCTCGGACAGGCCATAGAGACCCAGTACTTC
CASSLGQAIETQYF
>TRBV29-1|.|.|TRBJ1-2
TGCAGCGTTGAAGGGGACGGTCTTAGCGGCTACACCTTC
CSVEGDGLSGYTF
>TRBV7-3|.|TRBD2|TRBJ2-3
TGTGCCAGCACGCGGGGGGGATTCACAGATACGCAGTATTTT
CASTRGGFTDTQYF
>TRBV6-4|.|.|TRBJ2-6
TGTGCCAGCAGTGACTTAGGCCTAGGCGGGGATGGGGCCAACGTCCTGACTTTC
CASSDLGLGGDGANVLTF
>TRBV18|once|.|TRBJ2-3
TGTGCCAGCTCACCACTCCCCATCCCGCAGGGTAGCACAGATACGCAGTATTTT
CASSPLPIPQGSTDTQYF
>TRBV5-1|few|.|TRBJ2-1
TGCGCCAGCAGCTTGGGGCAGCTGAGTTACAATGAGCAGTTCTTC
CASSLGQLSYNEQFF
>TRBV6-5|.|.|TRBJ1-6
TGTGCCAGCAGTTACACGGAAGGCTTTAATTCACCCCTCCACTTT
CASSYTEGFNSPLHF
>TRBV11-2|.|.|TRBJ2-1
TGTGCCAGCAGCTTACTTTTACTCAATGAGCAGTTCTTC
CASSLLLLNEQFF
>TRBV12-3/TRBV12-4|.|.|TRBJ2-2
TGTGCCAGCCATCAGGGCGACACCGGGGAGCTGTTTTTT
CASHQGDTGELFF
>TRBV9|.|.|TRBJ2-3
TGTGCCAGCAGCGTTCAGGGGACTACAGATACGCAGTATTTT
CASSVQGTTDTQYF
>TRBV27|once|TRBD1|TRBJ2-7
TGTGCCAGCAGTCCCAATTACGGGACAGCCAACTACGAGCAGTACTTC
CASSPNYGTANYEQYF
>TRBV13|.|.|TRBJ1-1
TGTGCCAGCAGCTTAGGTGGCAGGGTCACTGAAGCTTTCTTT
CASSLGGRVTEAFF
>TRBV6-5|few|.|TRBJ1-5
TGTGCCAGCAGTCAGGGTTTTGACAATCAGCCCCAGCATTTT
CASSQGFDNQPQHF
>TRBV7-2|.|TRBD1|TRBJ1-3
TGTGCCAGCAGCTTACGGACAGGGTTCGGAAACACCATATATTTT
CASSLRTGFGNTIYF
>TRBV7-8|.|.|TRBJ2-7
TGTGCCAGCAGCCTTTCCCCTAGCGAGCAGTACTTC
CASSLSPSEQYF
>TRBV6-5|.|.|TRBJ1-1
TGTGCCAGCGCAACAGTAAACACTGAAGCTTTCTTT
CASATVNTEAFF
>TRBV10-2|.|.|TRBJ2-5
TGCGCCAGCAGTGAGTCGGCCGTCAAAGAGACCCAGTACTTC
CASSESAVKETQYF
>TRBV4-3|.|.|TRBJ1-2
TGCGCCAGCAGCCAAGATTATTTGGCGAACTATGGCTACACCTTC
CASSQDYLANYGYTF
>TRBV5-1|once|.|TRBJ2-7
TGCGCCAGCTGCACCTCGACAGGCCAGTACTACGAGCAGTACTTC
CASCTSTGQYYEQYF
>TRBV18|.|.|TRBJ2-1
TGTGCCAGCTCACCACCCGGTGGTCTTGGGAATGAGCAGTTCTTC
CASSPPGGLGNEQFF
>TRBV24-1|.|TRBD1|TRBJ2-2
TGTGCCACCTTGGGACAGGGGCTCTCGAACACCGGGGAGCTGTTTTTT
CATLGQGLSNTGELFF
>TRBV28|.|TRBD2|TRBJ2-1
TGTGCCAGCAGTCCTCCGGTGGAGCGGGGGCATGAGCAGTTCTTC
CASSPPVERGHEQFF
>TRBV27|.|.|TRBJ1-6
TGTGCCAGCAATCCCTTGAGCTCCTATAATTCACCCCTCCACTTT
CASNPLSSYNSPLHF
>TRBV2|.|.|TRBJ2-6
TGTGCCAGCACCGCAGACCACTACTCTGGGGCCAACGTCCTGACTTTC
CASTADHYSGANVLTF
>TRBV4-2|.|TRBD1|TRBJ2-7
TGTGCCAGCAGCCCGGTGGGGACAGGGTTCGACTACGAGCAGTACTTC
CASSPVGTGFDYEQYF
>TRBV19|.|.|TRBJ1-2
TGTGCCAGTAGTCCACGGACTGCAGGAACACCCTATGGCTACACCTTC
CASSPRTAGTPYGYTF
>TRBV18|.|.|TRBJ1-1
TGTGCCAGCTCACTAGGTCCCGAAGCTTTCTTT
CASSLGPEAFF
>TRBV7-2|.|.|TRBJ2-7
TGTGCCAGCAGCTTAGAACGGACCTACGAGCAGTACTTC
CASSLERTYEQYF
>TRBV9|.|TRBD2|TRBJ2-1
TGTGCCAGCAGTGATACTAGCGGGGGTAATGAGCAGTTCTTC
CASSDTSGGNEQFF
>TRBV6-5|.|.|TRBJ2-6
TGTGCCAGCAGTTACAGGGTGGGGGCCAACGTCCTGACTTTC
CASSYRVGANVLTF
>TRBV27|.|.|TRBJ1-1
TGTGCCAGCAGTTTAGAGGGGTCGGTCACTGAAGCTTTCTTT
CASSLEGSVTEAFF
>TRBV19|few|TRBD1|TRBJ1-6
TGTGCCAGTAGTGGCGGACAGGGGCATAATTCACCCCTCCACTTT
CASSGGQGHNSPLHF
>TRBV3-1/TRBV3-2|.|TRBD1|TRBJ1-1
TGTGCCAGCAGCCGACAGACAGGGTTCACTGAAGCTTTCTTT
CASSRQTGFTEAFF
>TRBV28|.|TRBD1|TRBJ1-3
TGTGCCAGCAGTTCCCGGACAGGGGGCTTTTCTGGAAACACCATATATTTT
CASSSRTGGFSGNTIYF
>TRBV29-1|.|TRBD1|TRBJ1-1
TGCAGCGTTGCACCGGGACAGCAAGGCACTGAAGCTTTCTTT
CSVAPGQQGTEAFF
>TRBV9|.|TRBD1|TRBJ2-3
TGTGCCAGCAGCGTATTCAGGGGGCACACAGATACGCAGTATTTT
CASSVFRGHTDTQYF
>TRBV30|.|.|TRBJ1-3
TGTGCCTGGAGTGATGAGTTATTAGGACTGGGTATGGGGACCATATATTTT
CAWSDELLGLGMGTIYF
>TRBV9|.|.|TRBJ1-4
TGTGCCAGCAGCGTAGAGGGTGCAACTAATGAAAAACTGTTTTTT
CASSVEGATNEKLFF
>TRBV6-1|.|.|TRBJ1-2
TGTGCCAGCAGTGAAAGGCAAGGCTATGGCTACACCTTC
CASSERQGYGYTF
>TRBV27|.|.|TRBJ2-2
TGTGCCAGCAGTCAAAGGACAGCCGGGGAGCTGTTTTTT
CASSQRTAGELFF
>TRBV19|.|.|TRBJ1-3
TGTGCCAGTAGTATGTCCAGTCGACCCTTCTCTGGAAACACCATATATTTT
CASSMSSRPFSGNTIYF
>TRBV7-2|.|TRBD1|TRBJ2-1
TGTGCCAGCAGCTTTCTCGGGACAGGGTCCTACAATGAGCAGTTCTTC
CASSFLGTGSYNEQFF
>TRBV11-2|few|.|TRBJ1-1
TGTGCCAGCAGCTTTACAGGGAGGACTGAAGCTTTCTTT
CASSFTGRTEAFF
>TRBV18|.|TRBD1|TRBJ1-2
TGTGCCAGCTCACCACCGCAGCCGGGACAGGGCTATGGCTACACCTTC
CASSPPQPGQGYGYTF
>TRBV25-1|.|.|TRBJ2-2
TGTGCCAGTACCGAGGGGGGCAGGGCGAACACCGGGGAGCTGTTTTTT
CASTEGGRANTGELFF
>TRBV28|.|.|TRBJ1-4
TGTGCCAGCAGCCCAACCGACAGAATTAATGAAAAACTGTTTTTT
CASSPTDRINEKLFF
>TRBV28|.|.|TRBJ1-1
TGTGCCAGCAGTCTACCCGGGGGCGTTGAAGCTTTCTTT
CASSLPGGVEAFF
>TRBV13|.|.|TRBJ1-1
TGTGCCAGCAGCCCCCTAGGAGGGCTGAACACTGAAGCTTTCTTT
CASSPLGGLNTEAFF
>TRBV15|.|.|TRBJ2-7
TGTGCCACCAGCCCTCGGACATGGTGGGAGCAGTACTTC
CATSPRTWWEQYF
>TRBV5-8|once|.|TRBJ1-2
TGTGCCAGCAGCTTGGGGGCAGTACTGAACTATGGCTACACCTTC
CASSLGAVLNYGYTF
>TRBV11-2|.|.|TRBJ1-1
TGTGCCAGCAGCTTAATCTGGGGGCCGGTCACTGAAGCTTTCTTT
CASSLIWGPVTEAFF
>TRBV5-1|.|.|TRBJ2-1
TGCGCCAGCAATACGGGCCGCGGGGTCTACAATGAGCAGTTCTTC
CASNTGRGVYNEQFF
>TRBV6-2/TRBV6-3|.|.|TRBJ1-2
TGTGCCAGCAGTTACGGCGGACGCGGCGACGGCTACACCTTC
CASSYGGRGDGYTF